Below are 13 T cell receptor beta chains sequenced from a single sample in a study of blood T cell repertoires in COVID-19. Data came from immunoSEQ multiplex PCR; TCRdb stores just in-frame clones and leaves some out. The sample shows some 120,000 clones, 75% to 85% of them seen only once. Source material: peripheral blood. The source of these receptors is a human donor in a cohort sampled during active COVID-19.

The rearrangement links TRBV13 to TRBJ2-5; TRBD1 matches at 7 bases. Germline assignment: CDR1 PRHDT and CDR2 FYEKMQ (reference sequence). CDR3 length: 17 residues. V trimming: 3 bases; J trimming: 5 bases; junction bases outside the gene matches: 15. CDR3 sequence reads: CASSFSPFGRGMETQYF. The CDR3 DNA reads as TGTGCCAGCAGCTTCTCCCCTTTTGGCAGGGGGATGGAGACCCAGTACTTC.

This rearrangement joins TRBV24-1 to TRBJ2-1; TRBD1 agrees at 7 bases. V was clipped by 8 bases and J by 4 bases; unmatched bases: 13. The CDR3 totals 16 residues. CDR1 is KGHDR and CDR2 is SFDVKD in the germline V gene. In nucleotides, the CDR3 is TGTGCCACCAAGAACAGGGGTTTAGACTTTTACAATGAGCAGTTCTTC. Protein sequence: CATKNRGLDFYNEQFF.

V and J are TRBV7-8 and TRBJ2-7; tentative D call: TRBD2 (6 bases). This CDR3 comprises 15 residues. Germline assignment: CDR1 SGHVS and CDR2 FQNEAQ. Trimming stripped 4 bases from V and 4 bases from J, with 17 bases between. The DNA for the CDR3 is TGTGCCAGCAGCTGGAGGGCCAGTTTGGTTTACGAGCAGTACTTC. Translated: CASSWRASLVYEQYF.

The gene calls are TRBV27 and TRBJ2-5, with TRBD1 as a possible D gene (6 bases). Germline CDR1 is MNHEY and CDR2 is SMNVEV (reference sequence). V was shortened by 0 bases and J by 4 bases, with 9 bases between the two germline ends. The CDR3 spans 14 residues. In nucleotides, the CDR3 is TGTGCCAGCAGTTTATCGACCAGGGGAGAGACCCAGTACTTC. Residues: CASSLSTRGETQYF.

This sequence joins TRBV18 and TRBJ2-5; 8 bases agree with TRBD1. The length of the CDR3 is 15 residues. V lost 6 bases, J lost 5 bases, and 11 bases stayed unmatched. Germline lookup yields CDR1 KGHSH and CDR2 LQKENI. In DNA, the CDR3 is TGTGCCAGCTCTAGAGGACAGGGAAATCTGGAGACCCAGTACTTC. It specifies CASSRGQGNLETQYF.

The chain recombines TRBV7-2 with TRBJ2-3, with D possibly matching TRBD2 (5 bases). The CDR3 runs to 15 residues. The V gene lost 5 bases and the J gene lost 4 bases, with 16 bases spanning the gap. Germline assignment: CDR1 SGHTA and CDR2 FQGNSA. The CDR3 sequence: CASSALAAGADTQYF. CDR3 DNA: TGTGCCAGCAGCGCCCTTGCGGCGGGCGCAGATACGCAGTATTTT.

The gene calls are TRBV14 and TRBJ1-6, with 9 bases fitting TRBD1. This CDR3 contains 15 residues. Germline values: CDR1 SGHDN, CDR2 FVKESK. V gave up 4 bases and J gave up 7 bases; unmatched junction bases: 5. The chain's CDR3 is CASSPSGTGNSPLHF. DNA for the CDR3: TGTGCCAGCAGCCCCTCCGGGACAGGGAATTCACCCCTCCACTTT.

V usage is TRBV19 and J usage is TRBJ2-3, with D possibly matching TRBD1 (5 bases). CDR1 and CDR2 from the germline V gene are LNHDA and SQIVND (reference sequence). Trimming stripped 5 bases from V and 6 bases from J, with 12 bases between. The CDR3 loop spans 13 amino acids. CDR3 amino acids: CASSAGHRDTQYF. In DNA form, the CDR3 reads TGTGCCAGTAGTGCCGGTCACAGGGATACGCAGTATTTT.

The chain combines TRBV10-3 with TRBJ2-3; TRBD2 matches 14 bases. Germline lookup yields CDR1 ENHRY and CDR2 SYGVKD. CDR3 size: 15 residues. Unmatched junction bases numbered 6, after V lost 10 bases and J lost 3 bases. In nucleotides, the CDR3 is TGTGCCAGCCGGACTAGCGGGGGGAGGACAGATACGCAGTATTTT. Its protein is CASRTSGGRTDTQYF.

The chain employs TRBV28 and TRBJ1-5; D unclear. The germline V gene has CDR1 MDHEN and CDR2 SYDVKM. With 7 bases removed from V and 0 bases from J, the gap between germline ends came to 13 bases. The CDR3 loop spans 15 amino acids. The CDR3 DNA reads as TGTGCCAGCATTAGGTCGGGGTATAGCAATCAGCCCCAGCATTTT. This translates into CASIRSGYSNQPQHF. Filled out from reference TRBV28 and TRBJ1-5, the complete variable domain reads DVKVTQSSRYLVKRTGEKVFLECVQDMDHENMFWYRQDPGLGLRLIYFSYDVKMKEKGDIPEGYSVSREKKERFSLILESASTNQTSMYLCASIRSGYSNQPQHFGDGTRLSIL.

This sequence joins TRBV5-1 and TRBJ2-3; 10 positions agree with TRBD2. CDR3 size: 14 residues. The V segment lost 2 bases and the J segment 5 bases; nucleotides outside the gene matches: 2. Germline values: CDR1 SGHRS, CDR2 YFSETQ. This CDR3 reads CASSLAGGIDTQYF. The CDR3 DNA reads as TGCGCCAGCAGCTTAGCGGGGGGGATAGATACGCAGTATTTT.

The V call is TRBV5-1, the J call TRBJ2-7, with TRBD1 matching 11 bases. V lost 6 bases and J lost 7; bases outside the gene matches: 6. The CDR3 length is 13 residues. Germline assignment: CDR1 SGHRS and CDR2 YFSETQ. This chain's CDR3 is CASTRTGGNEQYF. DNA for the CDR3: TGCGCCAGCACCCGGACAGGGGGCAATGAGCAGTACTTC.

The J gene is TRBJ2-1, the V gene TRBV7-2; D gene unclear. The CDR3 sequence is 13 residues long. Germline-derived CDR1 and CDR2 are SGHTA and FQGNSA. The V and J ends lost 3 bases and 6 bases respectively, with 9 bases between them. The CDR3 DNA follows: TGTGCCAGCAGCTTGGGCCACCCCAATGAGCAGTTCTTC. This translates into CASSLGHPNEQFF.